A single sample is the source of the 18 T cell receptor beta chains below, sequenced in a study of cytomegalovirus exposure and HLA in healthy donors. A multiplex PCR was run with 60 Vbeta primers and 13 Jbeta primers. The protocol was immunoSEQ multiplex PCR, while the TCRdb copy is restricted to in-frame clones and leaves out a portion. The sample yields around 76,000 clones, 60% to 85% seen once. Sample: PBMCs. These receptors were collected from a man aged 40-55 years in good health and CMV-seronegative.

This clone has only a few counts. The chain links TRBV5-6 to TRBJ1-2; D is uncertain. CDR3 length: 13 amino acids. The germline CDR1 and CDR2 sequences are SGHDT and YYEEEE. With 1 base removed from V and 0 bases from J, the gap between germline ends came to 4 bases. The DNA of the CDR3 is TGTGCCAGCAGCTTGCCAACTAACTATGGCTACACCTTC. This translates into CASSLPTNYGYTF.

The CDR3 spells CASSIRQGRGTDTQYF. In DNA form, the CDR3 reads TGTGCCAGTAGTATTCGACAGGGGAGGGGCACAGATACGCAGTATTTT. V gene TRBV19 combines with J gene TRBJ2-3, with a weak D call TRBD1 (8 bases). The V end lost 3 bases, the J end lost 1 base, and 14 bases lay between the germline ends. This CDR3 contains 16 residues. Germline assignment: CDR1 LNHDA and CDR2 SQIVND (reference sequence).

About this clone itself: Other DNA sequences in this sample translate to the same CDR3. The chain recombines TRBV12-5 with TRBJ1-1; unclear D gene. The germline CDR1 and CDR2 sequences are LGHNT and FRNRAP. CDR3 length equals 14 residues. V shed 6 bases and J shed 1 base, with 12 bases lying between them. CDR3 DNA sequence: TGTGCTAGTGGCCTAGAGTTTAAGAACACTGAAGCTTTCTTT. It translates to CASGLEFKNTEAFF.

V gene TRBV5-6 combines with J gene TRBJ1-5; 8 bases are a match to TRBD1. With V trimmed by 4 bases and J by 13 bases, 10 bases remained unmatched. The CDR3 consists of 13 residues. Germline V gene sequence: CDR1 SGHDT, CDR2 YYEEEE. CDR3 loop: CASSRTGTLIQHF. CDR3 in DNA: TGTGCCAGCAGCCGGACAGGGACCCTGATACAGCATTTT.

The rearrangement joins TRBV29-1 to TRBJ2-2, with TRBD1 matching over 9 bases. This CDR3 has 14 amino acids. V was clipped by 5 bases and J by 3 bases; unmatched bases: 4. Germline-derived CDR1 and CDR2 are SQVTM and ANQGSEA. CDR3 residues: CSVNTGGDTGELFF. CDR3 bases: TGCAGCGTTAATACAGGGGGCGACACCGGGGAGCTGTTTTTT.

This chain connects TRBV6-5 to TRBJ1-2, with D possibly being TRBD1 (5 bases). Germline CDR1 reads MNHEY; CDR2 reads SVGAGI. This CDR3 comprises 13 residues. Trimming left V 2 bases short and J 3 bases short, with 7 bases between. This CDR3 is CASSYGADYGYTF. CDR3 coding DNA: TGTGCCAGCAGTTACGGGGCTGACTATGGCTACACCTTC.

The chain links TRBV14 to TRBJ2-7; 7 nucleotides line up with TRBD1. The germline CDR1 and CDR2 sequences are SGHDN and FVKESK. This CDR3 has 13 amino acids. Unmatched junction bases numbered 7, after V lost 8 bases and J lost 3 bases. CDR3 sequence: CASGSGGIYEQYF. Written as DNA, the CDR3 is TGTGCCAGCGGTTCAGGGGGAATCTACGAGCAGTACTTC.

J is TRBJ2-2 and V is TRBV6-5; 8 bases align to TRBD2. The germline V gene has CDR1 MNHEY and CDR2 SVGAGI. V shed 2 bases and J 4 bases; nucleotides not matched to a gene: 6. This CDR3 has 16 residues. DNA of the CDR3: TGTGCCAGCAGTTACAGCACTAGCGGATCCACCGGGGAGCTGTTTTTT. It yields the protein CASSYSTSGSTGELFF.

The chain couples TRBV6-4 to TRBJ2-1, with 7 bases fitting TRBD2. Unmatched junction bases numbered 19, after V lost 4 bases and J lost 7 bases. The CDR3 contains 18 residues. CDR1 is MRHNA, CDR2 SNTAGT, per germline. In DNA, the CDR3 is TGTGCCAGCAGTGCCAAGACCGGGACTACACTGGGTGGGAATGAGCAGTTCTTC. The encoded protein is CASSAKTGTTLGGNEQFF.

As for this clone: Other DNA sequences from this sample encode an identical CDR3 as well. The rearrangement joins TRBV6-5 to TRBJ1-5; a weak D match, TRBD1 (6 bases). The germline CDR1 and CDR2 sequences are MNHEY and SVGAGI. The CDR3 has 15 residues. The V end was cut by 0 bases, the J end by 1 base, with 7 bases between. DNA for the CDR3: TGTGCCAGCAGTTACTCCGGGACAAGCAATCAGCCCCAGCATTTT. This translates into CASSYSGTSNQPQHF.

This clone was recorded once. The chain recombines TRBV19 with TRBJ2-7; 11 bases are shared with TRBD2. The ends lost 6 bases at V and 3 bases at J; junction bases unmatched: 7. Germline assignment: CDR1 LNHDA and CDR2 SQIVND (reference sequence). The CDR3 is 15 amino acids. CDR3 residues: CASSHSGRAGYEQYF. CDR3 sequence (DNA): TGTGCCAGTAGCCATAGCGGGAGGGCGGGCTACGAGCAGTACTTC.

This clone was counted a few times. This chain uses TRBV19 with TRBJ2-5; D might be TRBD2 (5 bases). Germline-derived CDR1 and CDR2 are LNHDA and SQIVND (reference sequence). V gave up 3 bases and J gave up 4 bases, with 9 bases separating them. The CDR3 has 13 residues. CDR3 DNA sequence: TGTGCCAGTAGTATGTCGGGGTTAGAGACCCAGTACTTC. Its protein is CASSMSGLETQYF.

Only a few counts were recorded for this clone. V usage is TRBV7-9 and J usage is TRBJ2-7; 10 bases are shared with TRBD1. The CDR3 extends over 13 amino acids. Germline CDR1 is SEHNR and CDR2 is FQNEAQ (reference sequence). Trimming removed 6 bases from V and 5 bases from J; junction bases left unmatched: 4. CDR3 in amino acids: CASSRQGADEQYF. In nucleotides, the CDR3 is TGTGCCAGCAGTCGACAGGGGGCGGACGAGCAGTACTTC. The entire variable domain, with the rest obtained from reference TRBV7-9 and TRBJ2-7, is as follows: DTGVSQNPRHKITKRGQNVTFRCDPISEHNRLYWYRQTLGQGPEFLTYFQNEAQLEKSRLLSDRFSAERPKGSFSTLEIQRTEQGDSAMYLCASSRQGADEQYFGPGTRLTVT.

This chain joins TRBV5-6 and TRBJ2-7; 7 bases match TRBD1. V gave up 2 bases and J gave up 2 bases; unmatched junction bases: 13. The CDR3 loop spans 17 amino acids. Germline CDR1 reads SGHDT; CDR2 reads YYEEEE. CDR3 protein: CASSLRIQWDRAYEQYF. The CDR3 nucleotides are TGTGCCAGCAGCTTAAGGATTCAATGGGACAGAGCCTACGAGCAGTACTTC.

The table lists this clone with a count of one. The chain has TRBV30 and TRBJ1-1, with D maybe TRBD1 (6 bases). Germline assignment: CDR1 GTSNPN and CDR2 SVGIG (reference sequence). The V end was cut by 6 bases, the J end by 4 bases, with 21 bases between. The CDR3 totals 15 residues. The CDR3 DNA is TGTGCCTGCCGGGACACTCTTCAAGGGGGCACTGAAGCTTTCTTT. Amino acid sequence: CACRDTLQGGTEAFF.

J is TRBJ2-1 and V is TRBV13; TRBD1 is a possible D gene (6 bases). V was pared by 4 bases and J by 7 bases, with 14 bases between. Germline CDR1 is PRHDT and CDR2 is FYEKMQ (reference sequence). The CDR3 spans 14 residues. DNA of the CDR3: TGTGCCAGCAGCTCGACAGGACTCCTTAATGAGCAGTTCTTC. Translating it yields CASSSTGLLNEQFF.

V is TRBV2 and J is TRBJ1-2, with TRBD1 matching over 8 bases. The CDR3 loop spans 13 amino acids. V shed 6 bases and J 3 bases; nucleotides not matched to a gene: 3. Germline V gene sequence: CDR1 SNHLY, CDR2 FYNNEI. CDR3 bases: TGTGCCAGCAGGGACAGGGATCACTATGGCTACACCTTC. Translation gives CASRDRDHYGYTF.

The rearrangement uses TRBV11-1 and TRBJ2-3, with 7 bases lining up with TRBD1. The CDR3 totals 15 residues. Germline trimming cut 6 bases from V and 3 bases from J; bases unmatched to any gene: 9. CDR1 and CDR2 (germline): SGHAT, FQDESV (reference sequence). The CDR3 DNA sequence: TGTGCCAGCAGATCGACAGGGCGAAGGACAGATACGCAGTATTTT. This sequence encodes CASRSTGRRTDTQYF.